This entry lists 16 T cell receptor beta chains sequenced from one sample in a study of cytomegalovirus exposure and HLA in healthy donors. Primers: 60 Vbeta forward and 13 Jbeta reverse. Libraries were prepared by immunoSEQ multiplex PCR; TCRdb keeps only in-frame clonotypes and omits some of them. In the table there are about 14,000 clones, under 70% of which are singletons. Sequencing was done on a sample of PBMCs. Every receptor here comes from a woman aged 45 to 65 in good health and CMV-seropositive.

Worth noting for this clone: A read error may produce the germline difference seen at one junction end. V gene TRBV28 combines with J gene TRBJ2-7; 11 bases are shared with TRBD2. Per germline, CDR1 MDHEN and CDR2 SYDVKM. This CDR3 region has 13 residues. CDR3 amino acids: CASSFLTSGIRNF. As DNA, the CDR3 is TGTGCCAGCAGTTTTTTGACTAGCGGGATCCGGAACTTC.

This chain links TRBV29-1 with TRBJ2-3; maybe TRBD1 (6 bases). Germline CDR1 and CDR2: SQVTM and ANQGSEA. The CDR3 loop spans 14 amino acids. V gave up 7 bases and J gave up 2 bases, with 16 bases separating them. CDR3 sequence reads: CSARGRVATDTQYF. The CDR3 DNA is TGCAGCGCCAGGGGACGGGTGGCCACAGATACGCAGTATTTT.

The rearrangement uses TRBV6-5 and TRBJ1-1, with 8 positions matching TRBD1. CDR3 length equals 12 residues. The junction had 3 bases not matched to a gene; V was cut back by 6 bases and J by 6 bases. In germline, CDR1 is MNHEY, CDR2 SVGAGI. The CDR3 DNA follows: TGTGCCAGCAGCCCGACAGGGGCTGAAGCTTTCTTT. This encodes CASSPTGAEAFF.

V usage is TRBV29-1 and J usage is TRBJ1-1; 11 bases match TRBD1. V shed 4 bases, J shed 3 bases, and the junction held 13 bases outside the gene matches. The CDR3 has 17 amino acids. Germline loops: CDR1 SQVTM, CDR2 ANQGSEA. CDR3 in DNA: TGCAGCGTTGTTCCTCGAGGGGGACAGGGGGTGGACACTGAAGCTTTCTTT. Protein sequence: CSVVPRGGQGVDTEAFF.

The V call is TRBV6-5, the J call TRBJ1-2; 10 bases are shared with TRBD1. V was pared by 8 bases and J by 8 bases, with 5 bases of the junction left unmatched. CDR1 and CDR2 from the germline V gene are MNHEY and SVGAGI. This CDR3 has 12 amino acids. CDR3 bases: TGTGCCAGCGGACAGGGGGTTAGAGGCTACACCTTC. Its translation: CASGQGVRGYTF.

A single count supports this clone. CDR3 in DNA: TGCGCCAGCAGCCAAGGACACGGGGGAGGCCGAGAGACCCAGTACTTC. Amino acid sequence: CASSQGHGGGRETQYF. This chain joins TRBV4-1 and TRBJ2-5; TRBD2 might be the D (6 bases). The CDR3 has 16 residues. The V end lost 1 base, the J end lost 4 bases, and 16 bases lay between the germline ends. CDR1 is MGHRA, CDR2 YSYEKL, per germline.

The genes are TRBV30 and TRBJ1-1, with D hard to call. Germline V gene sequence: CDR1 GTSNPN, CDR2 SVGIG (reference sequence). Deletions cut 5 bases from V and 10 bases from J, with 11 bases between. The CDR3 sequence is 10 residues long. CDR3 in amino acids: CAWGEGRAFF. CDR3 sequence (DNA): TGTGCCTGGGGGGAGGGAAGAGCTTTCTTT.

This clone was recorded a few times. The gene calls are TRBV29-1 and TRBJ2-4; no clear D. Germline V lookup: CDR1 SQVTM, CDR2 ANQGSEA. V was cut by 7 bases and J by 1 base, with 11 bases left in between. This CDR3 is built from 13 residues. CDR3 coding DNA: TGCAGCGGTGGTAACTTGGCCAAAAACATTCAGTACTTC. It codes for CSGGNLAKNIQYF.

V and J are TRBV6-1 and TRBJ2-7, with D perhaps TRBD2 (7 bases). Per the germline V gene, CDR1 is MNHNS and CDR2 is SASEGT. The CDR3 loop spans 15 amino acids. V lost 5 bases and J 3 bases, leaving 17 bases between the germline ends. DNA for the CDR3: TGTGCCAGCAGTCCTGTAGGGGGAGGGCACTACGAGCAGTACTTC. This codes for CASSPVGGGHYEQYF.

The chain joins TRBV30 to TRBJ1-1; D not certain. Looked up from germline, CDR1 is GTSNPN and CDR2 is SVGIG (reference sequence). CDR3 length: 14 residues. V was pared by 1 base and J by 0 bases, with 9 bases between. The CDR3 region is CAWSAVPMNTEAFF. In DNA form, the CDR3 reads TGTGCCTGGAGTGCAGTTCCGATGAACACTGAAGCTTTCTTT.

V usage is TRBV6-4 and J usage is TRBJ2-3; no clear D gene. Trimming took 4 bases from V and 2 from J, leaving 10 bases between them. CDR3 length: 14 residues. Germline lookup yields CDR1 MRHNA and CDR2 SNTAGT. CDR3 in amino acids: CASSAGPNTDTQYF. CDR3 nucleotides: TGTGCCAGCAGTGCTGGGCCCAACACAGATACGCAGTATTTT.

V and J are TRBV4-1 and TRBJ2-5, with a tentative D call TRBD2 (5 bases). V lost 1 base and J lost 5, with 17 bases in between. The CDR3 is 16 amino acids. Germline V gene data show CDR1 as MGHRA and CDR2 as YSYEKL. The CDR3 region is CASSQARRSSGETQYF. The CDR3 bases are TGCGCCAGCAGCCAAGCCCGACGCAGTTCGGGGGAGACCCAGTACTTC.

The chain combines TRBV9 with TRBJ1-5; the D is unclear. CDR1 is SGDLS, CDR2 YYNGEE, per germline. This CDR3 spans 14 amino acids. Trimming pared 0 bases from V and 5 bases from J, leaving 9 bases between. CDR3 sequence: CASSVGVMDQPQHF. For the CDR3, the DNA is TGTGCCAGCAGCGTAGGAGTAATGGATCAGCCCCAGCATTTT.

The rearrangement links TRBV4-2 to TRBJ2-2; the D gene is possibly TRBD1 (5 bases). Germline lookup yields CDR1 LGHNA and CDR2 YNFKEQ. The germline V and J ends were trimmed by 3 bases and 3 bases, with 11 bases remaining between them. CDR3 length: 15 amino acids. The CDR3 DNA is TGTGCCAGCAGCCACAGGGAATACGACACCGGGGAGCTGTTTTTT. This gives the protein CASSHREYDTGELFF.

The genes are TRBV6-4 and TRBJ2-1; D is unclear. The V end lost 3 bases, the J end lost 8 bases, and 17 bases lay between the germline ends. CDR3 length: 15 amino acids. Germline V CDR1 and CDR2: MRHNA, SNTAGT. The CDR3: CASSESPGLYDEQFF. DNA of the CDR3: TGTGCCAGCAGTGAGTCGCCAGGATTATACGATGAGCAGTTCTTC.

This clone has just a few counts. The chain combines TRBV29-1 with TRBJ2-5; D remains unclear. CDR1 SQVTM and CDR2 ANQGSEA come from the germline V gene. V was trimmed by 3 bases and J by 2 bases, leaving 4 bases between them. This CDR3 contains 11 residues. CDR3 sequence reads: CSVELQETQYF. CDR3 bases: TGCAGCGTTGAGTTACAAGAGACCCAGTACTTC.